Here is one T cell receptor (beta chain) with its context. This sample was included in a study of blood T cells in healthy people across ages. Study overall: With template switching, about one barcoded beta molecule was captured per two T cells.

The use of a sample-barcoded 5' primer and a J-beta primer mix characterized a second PCR of roughly 7 to 11 cycles. TCRdb re-called the 5' RACE reads through MiXCR, storing one row per CDR3 protein. The table lists 1 million to 1.2 million distinct CDR3 sequences, roughly two fifths of them singletons. The TCR was taken from a man aged 18 to 29 in good health. The specimen sequenced was blood.

The CDR3 bases are TGTGCCAGCTCACCAGACAGACGATCCGCCTACGAGCAGTACTTC. Protein: CASSPDRRSAYEQYF. The chain is built from TRBV18 and TRBJ2-7, with a possible D match to TRBD1 (5 bases). Germline lookup yields CDR1 KGHSH and CDR2 LQKENI. Trimming removed 2 bases from V and 2 bases from J, with 13 bases in between. The length of the CDR3 is 15 residues.